This TCR beta chain was sequenced during a study of cytomegalovirus exposure and HLA in healthy donors. On the study more broadly: Researchers previously reported finding fewer than 140 million unique TCR beta sequences from some 180 million T cells.

This clone was recorded a few times. Antigen specificity is unknown. Amplification used 60 Vbeta primers and 13 Jbeta primers. Repertoires were generated with immunoSEQ multiplex PCR, while TCRdb's copy carries only in-frame clones and drops some. The sample includes approximately 100,000 clones, 64% seen only once; the top ten take 2.3%. This CDR3 is 14 amino acids long. Germline CDR1 is KGHSH and CDR2 is LQKENI. V shed 3 bases and J 2 bases; nucleotides not matched to a gene: 2. Study-level results: It emerged from a later analysis that several of the most significant clusters appeared to be linked to common viral pathogens. Previously analyzed data showed that most TCR beta V segments were productive at a frequency of about 90% or about 30%.

The rearrangement joins TRBV18 to TRBJ1-2; 8 nucleotides align to TRBD1. The receptor's source is a human donor in good health. Specimen: PBMCs. DNA of the CDR3: TGTGCCAGCTCACCCGGACAGGGAAACTATGGCTACACCTTC. Amino acids: CASSPGQGNYGYTF.